This is a list of T cell receptor beta chains from one sample in a study of blood T cell repertoires in COVID-19. Produced via immunoSEQ multiplex PCR; TCRdb's table is partial and in-frame only. The profile shows roughly 280,000 clones, around 88% of them singletons. The specimen was peripheral blood. The receptors here all came from a man in his thirties or forties with active or convalescent COVID-19. CDR3s include the opening cysteine and the closing phenylalanine or tryptophan. Fields, in order: J gene, clone size, D gene, V gene, CDR3 DNA, CDR3 protein. The D gene is left open where the match is weak. Expanded clones are given a class, and other clones once, few, many or no size at all.

TRBJ2-6 - - TRBV5-1 TGCGCCAGCAGCTTGACAGTCTCTGGGGCCAACGTCCTGACTTTC CASSLTVSGANVLTF
TRBJ2-7 - - TRBV4-3 TGCGCCAGCAGCCAAGGGTGGCAGGGGTCCTACGAGCAGTACTTC CASSQGWQGSYEQYF
TRBJ2-5 - - TRBV7-2 TGTGCCAGCAGCTTAGTAGGTGCAACAGGGGAGACCCAGTACTTC CASSLVGATGETQYF
TRBJ2-5 - - TRBV7-3 TGTGCCAGCAGCTTAGCTGGGCCCCTCGAGACCCAGTACTTC CASSLAGPLETQYF
TRBJ2-1 - - TRBV4-1 TGCGCCAGCAGCCCTTCAGACAGGAACCTTGAGAATGAGCAGTTCTTC CASSPSDRNLENEQFF
TRBJ2-5 - - TRBV3-1/TRBV3-2 TGTGCCAGCAGCGCCCTAAAGGAGACCCAGTACTTC CASSALKETQYF
TRBJ1-1 - - TRBV5-5 TGTGCCAGCAGCTTGGGTTCCAGGGAGGTCGACACTGAAGCTTTCTTT CASSLGSREVDTEAFF
TRBJ2-7 - - TRBV6-2/TRBV6-3 TGTGCCAGCAGTTACGGTAACAGGCGATCCTACGAGCAGTACTTC CASSYGNRRSYEQYF
TRBJ2-3 - TRBD2 TRBV6-2/TRBV6-3 TGTGCCAGCAGTCTCTTATTAGCGGGGGGTACCACAGATACGCAGTATTTT CASSLLLAGGTTDTQYF
TRBJ1-5 - - TRBV2 TGTGCCAGTCAGGGTGGGAGCAATCAGCCCCAGCATTTT CASQGGSNQPQHF
TRBJ1-2 - - TRBV7-2 TGTGCCAGCAGCGCCGCAGGATTCCGTGGCTACACCTTC CASSAAGFRGYTF
TRBJ2-7 few - TRBV19 TGTGCCAGTAGTACAAATCCGGGTTCCTCCTACGAGCAGTACTTC CASSTNPGSSYEQYF
TRBJ2-7 - TRBD2 TRBV27 TGTGCCAGCCAACGCCTCGGGCTAGCGGGTTTCTCGGGAGAGCAGTACTTC CASQRLGLAGFSGEQYF
TRBJ1-1 - TRBD1 TRBV2 TGTGCCAGCAGTGGGGACAGGAACACTGAAGCTTTCTTT CASSGDRNTEAFF
TRBJ2-3 - - TRBV7-8 TGTGCCAGCAAACGAGGGGGGGCCGGTGGGGACACAGATACGCAGTATTTT CASKRGGAGGDTDTQYF
TRBJ2-7 - TRBD2 TRBV27 TGTGCCAGCAGTGGGAGGCTAGCGGGGGGTTACGAGCAGTACTTC CASSGRLAGGYEQYF
TRBJ1-6 - TRBD1 TRBV6-6 TGTGCCAGCAGTTACTCTCAGGGGGTGGGAAATTCACCCCTCCACTTT CASSYSQGVGNSPLHF
TRBJ1-5 - - TRBV24-1 TGTGCCACCCCCCAGAGGCTCTACAATCAGCCCCAGCATTTT CATPQRLYNQPQHF
TRBJ2-2 - - TRBV4-1 TGCGCCAGCAGCCAAAGCTCTCCCGGGGAGCTGTTTTTT CASSQSSPGELFF
TRBJ2-7 - TRBD1 TRBV7-8 TGTGCCAGCAGCTTAGGATTCCAGGGGGAGAACTACGAGCAGTACTTC CASSLGFQGENYEQYF
TRBJ1-1 - - TRBV5-6 TGTGCCAGCAGCACTTACTCAGGTGATTGGGCTCGAGCTTTCTTT CASSTYSGDWARAFF
TRBJ1-5 - - TRBV19 TGTGCCAGTGATACTAGGGCGGGCAATCAGCCCCAGCATTTT CASDTRAGNQPQHF
TRBJ2-3 once - TRBV7-9 TGTGCCAGCAGCCCCGTGGCGGGCACAGATACGCAGTATTTT CASSPVAGTDTQYF
TRBJ2-7 - - TRBV30 TGTGCCTGGACCCTGGGGGGCGGGGGATACGAGCAGTACTTC CAWTLGGGGYEQYF
TRBJ2-3 - - TRBV12-3/TRBV12-4 TGTGCCAGCCAAGGGGTAGGTGATACGCAGTATTTT CASQGVGDTQYF
TRBJ1-1 - TRBD1 TRBV19 TGTGCCAGTAGAGAAGGGCAGGGGGCAGGAAACACTGAAGCTTTCTTT CASREGQGAGNTEAFF
TRBJ1-6 - - TRBV5-6 TGTGCCAGCAGCTTGTTCCGACAGGTCCACTTTTCTTCACCCCTCCACTTT CASSLFRQVHFSSPLHF
TRBJ2-1 - TRBD1 TRBV5-4 TGTGCCAGCAGCTTGGCCGGGACAGGGGGTCCTCATGAGCAGTTCTTC CASSLAGTGGPHEQFF
TRBJ2-3 - - TRBV7-9 TGTGCCATCCGCAACAGGACCACCCGCACAGATACGCAGTATTTT CAIRNRTTRTDTQYF
TRBJ1-5 - TRBD1 TRBV27 TGTGCCAGCAGTCCCGGGACAGGGGGAAGGTTTCAGCCCCAGCATTTT CASSPGTGGRFQPQHF
TRBJ2-1 - TRBD1 TRBV12-3/TRBV12-4 TGTGCCAGCAACCGGGACAGCTACAATGAGCAGTTCTTC CASNRDSYNEQFF
TRBJ2-1 - TRBD2 TRBV14 TGTGCCAGCAGCAAACAGCGGGGGTCCTACAATGAGCAGTTCTTC CASSKQRGSYNEQFF
TRBJ1-6 - - TRBV4-1 TGCGCCAGCAGCCAAGTAGTGAATTCACCCCTCCACTTT CASSQVVNSPLHF
TRBJ1-1 - TRBD1 TRBV4-2 TGTGCCAGCAGCCACGGACAGGGGGCGGACACTGAAGCTTTCTTT CASSHGQGADTEAFF
TRBJ1-1 - - TRBV4-2 TGTGCCAGCAGCCAAGATAAAACTCTTCGTGGCACTGAAGCTTTCTTT CASSQDKTLRGTEAFF
TRBJ2-1 - - TRBV9 TGTGCCAGCAGCGGTAGAGAGGGTTTGTCAACCTACAATGAGCAGTTCTTC CASSGREGLSTYNEQFF
TRBJ2-2 - TRBD1 TRBV9 TGTGCCAGCAGCGTAGCTCGATCGGCGGGACAGGGGGCATCCGGGGAGCTGTTTTTT CASSVARSAGQGASGELFF
TRBJ2-3 - TRBD2 TRBV5-1 TGCGCCAGCAGCAGCGCTACTAGCGGGGGAACAGATACGCAGTATTTT CASSSATSGGTDTQYF
TRBJ2-7 - - TRBV3-1/TRBV3-2 TGTGCCAGCAGCCAACAACCTTCAGGGATACCCTACGAGCAGTACTTC CASSQQPSGIPYEQYF
TRBJ2-6 - TRBD1 TRBV7-6 TGTGCCAGCAGCCCGACGACAGGGGGGTTTACTGGGGCCAACGTCCTGACTTTC CASSPTTGGFTGANVLTF
TRBJ2-2 - - TRBV5-1 TGCGCCAGCGGAGGTATGGGAACCGGGGAGCTGTTTTTT CASGGMGTGELFF
TRBJ1-1 - TRBD1 TRBV27 TGTGCCAGCAGTTTAAGGGGGCAGGGCACTGAAGCTTTCTTT CASSLRGQGTEAFF
TRBJ2-2 - TRBD2 TRBV27 TGTGCCAGCAGTTTATGGAGCGGGGGGAACACCGGGGAGCTGTTTTTT CASSLWSGGNTGELFF
TRBJ1-3 - - TRBV3-1/TRBV3-2 TGTGCCAGCAGCCGCCGTGAGGCAGCTGGAAACACCATATATTTT CASSRREAAGNTIYF
TRBJ2-1 - - TRBV5-6 TGTGCCAGCAGCTTGCGGGGGAGCTTCGCTGAGCAGTTCTTC CASSLRGSFAEQFF
TRBJ1-4 - - TRBV3-1/TRBV3-2 TGTGCCAGCAGCCCGCAGGCAACTAATGAAAAACTGTTTTTT CASSPQATNEKLFF
TRBJ2-3 - TRBD2 TRBV5-1 TGCGCCAGCAGCTTGGGTGGACTAGCGGGGTCCTACACAGATACGCAGTATTTT CASSLGGLAGSYTDTQYF